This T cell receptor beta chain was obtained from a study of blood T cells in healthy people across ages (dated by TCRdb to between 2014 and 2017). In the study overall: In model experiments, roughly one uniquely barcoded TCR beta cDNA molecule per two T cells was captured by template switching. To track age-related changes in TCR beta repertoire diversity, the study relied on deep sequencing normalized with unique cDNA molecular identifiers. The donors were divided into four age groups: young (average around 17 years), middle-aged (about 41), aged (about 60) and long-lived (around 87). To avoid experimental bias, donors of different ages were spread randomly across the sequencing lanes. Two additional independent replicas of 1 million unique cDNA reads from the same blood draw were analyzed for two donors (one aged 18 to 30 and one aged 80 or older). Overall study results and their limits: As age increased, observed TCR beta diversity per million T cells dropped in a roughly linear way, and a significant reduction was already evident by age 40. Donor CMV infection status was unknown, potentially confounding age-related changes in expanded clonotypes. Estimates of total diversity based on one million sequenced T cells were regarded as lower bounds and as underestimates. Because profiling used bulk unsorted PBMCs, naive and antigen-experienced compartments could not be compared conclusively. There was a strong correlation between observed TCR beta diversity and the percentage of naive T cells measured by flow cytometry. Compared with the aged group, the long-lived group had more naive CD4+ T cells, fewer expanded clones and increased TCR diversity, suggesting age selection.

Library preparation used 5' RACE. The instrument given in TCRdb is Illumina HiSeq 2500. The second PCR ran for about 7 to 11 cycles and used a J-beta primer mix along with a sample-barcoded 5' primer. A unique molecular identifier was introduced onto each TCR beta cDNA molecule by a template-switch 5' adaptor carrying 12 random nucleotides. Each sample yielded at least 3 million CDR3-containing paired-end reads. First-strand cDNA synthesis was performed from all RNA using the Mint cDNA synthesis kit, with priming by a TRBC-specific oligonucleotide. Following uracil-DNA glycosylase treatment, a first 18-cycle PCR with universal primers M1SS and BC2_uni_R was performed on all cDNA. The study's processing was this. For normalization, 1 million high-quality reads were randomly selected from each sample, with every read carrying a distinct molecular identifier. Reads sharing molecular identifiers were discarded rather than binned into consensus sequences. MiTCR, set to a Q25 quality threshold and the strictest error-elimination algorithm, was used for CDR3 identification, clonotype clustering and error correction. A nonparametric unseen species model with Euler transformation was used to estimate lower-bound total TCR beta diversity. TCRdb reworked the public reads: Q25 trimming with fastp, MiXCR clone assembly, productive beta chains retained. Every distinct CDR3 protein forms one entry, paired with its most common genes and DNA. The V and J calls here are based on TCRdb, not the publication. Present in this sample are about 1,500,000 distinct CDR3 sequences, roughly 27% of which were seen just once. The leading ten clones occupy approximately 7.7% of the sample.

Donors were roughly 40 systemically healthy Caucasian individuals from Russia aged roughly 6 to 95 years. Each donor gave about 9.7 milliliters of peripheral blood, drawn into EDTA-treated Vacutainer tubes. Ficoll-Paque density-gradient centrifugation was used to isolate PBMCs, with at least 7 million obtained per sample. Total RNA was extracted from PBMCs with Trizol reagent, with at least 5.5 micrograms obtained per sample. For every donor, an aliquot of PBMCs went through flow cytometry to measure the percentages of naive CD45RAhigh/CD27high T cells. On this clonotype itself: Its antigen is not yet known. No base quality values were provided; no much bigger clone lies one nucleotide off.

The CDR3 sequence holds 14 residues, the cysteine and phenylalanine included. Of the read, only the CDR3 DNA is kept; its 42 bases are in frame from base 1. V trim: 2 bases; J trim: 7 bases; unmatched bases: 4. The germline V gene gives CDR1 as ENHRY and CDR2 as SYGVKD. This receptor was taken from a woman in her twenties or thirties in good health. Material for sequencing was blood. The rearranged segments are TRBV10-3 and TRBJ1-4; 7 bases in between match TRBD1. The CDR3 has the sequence CAISETGVGEKLFF. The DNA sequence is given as TGTGCCATCAGTGAGACAGGGGTCGGTGAAAAACTGTTTTTT.